Below, 21 T cell receptor beta chains from the same sample are listed, as sequenced in a study of Ad26.COV2.S vaccination and SARS-CoV-2 variants. Sequenced by immunoSEQ multiplex PCR; TCRdb stores in-frame clones only, minus some. Of 410,000 or so clones listed, 80% to 95% are singletons. The treatment: over 15 received Ad26.COV2.S at low or high dose, single or two shots; about five received placebo; per-sample allocation not given. Following the first vaccine or placebo injection, samples were taken on day 63. Source: peripheral blood, taken in a trial of Ad26.COV2.S vaccine versus placebo. These receptors originate from a person between 18 and 59 years old who received the Ad26.COV2.S COVID-19 vaccine or a placebo.

The V and J genes are TRBV19 and TRBJ2-2; 7 bases line up with TRBD2. Per germline, CDR1 LNHDA and CDR2 SQIVND (reference sequence). This CDR3 is 15 amino acids long. Trimming cost V 10 bases and J 6 bases; bases outside gene matches: 14. The CDR3 coding sequence is TGTGCCACCAAGTATCGGAGGGAGGGACCCGGGGAGCTGTTTTTT. It specifies CATKYRREGPGELFF. Combining the CDR3 with reference TRBV19 and TRBJ2-2 gives the whole variable domain DGGITQSPKYLFRKEGQNVTLSCEQNLNHDAMYWYRQDPGQGLRLIYYSQIVNDFQKGDIAEGYSVSREKKESFPLTVTSAQKNPTAFYLCATKYRREGPGELFFGEGSRLTVL.

This chain links TRBV6-5 with TRBJ1-6; TRBD1 is a possible D gene (5 bases). Deletions cut 7 bases from V and 9 bases from J, with 19 bases between. Germline assignment: CDR1 MNHEY and CDR2 SVGAGI. This CDR3 is 15 amino acids long. DNA of the CDR3: TGTGCCAGCAAAACCATACGGCAGGGAACTTCACCCCTCCACTTT. Its protein product is CASKTIRQGTSPLHF.

The chain joins TRBV5-1 to TRBJ2-3, with D perhaps matching TRBD1 (6 bases). This CDR3 region has 14 residues. The V end was cut by 2 bases, the J end by 2 bases, with 9 bases between. The germline CDR1 and CDR2 sequences are SGHRS and YFSETQ. The CDR3 is CASSLGQNTDTQYF. CDR3 in DNA: TGCGCCAGCAGCTTAGGACAGAACACAGATACGCAGTATTTT.

The chain links TRBV7-2 to TRBJ1-1; D is ambiguous. V lost 5 bases, J lost 0 bases, and 7 bases lay in between. The germline V gene has CDR1 SGHTA and CDR2 FQGNSA. The CDR3 has 13 amino acids. Here the CDR3 DNA reads TGTGCCAGCAGCGTCACAGTGAACACTGAAGCTTTCTTT. It codes for CASSVTVNTEAFF.

This clone was seen only once. Other DNA sequences from this sample encode an identical CDR3 as well. The rearrangement joins TRBV6-6 to TRBJ2-7; D gene ambiguous. V gave up 5 bases and J gave up 4 bases, with 9 bases separating them. Germline CDR1 is MNHNY and CDR2 is SVGAGI (reference sequence). There are 12 residues in the CDR3. CDR3 coding DNA: TGTGCCAGCAGTACCGGTGGATACGAGCAGTACTTC. Protein: CASSTGGYEQYF.

The chain couples TRBV18 to TRBJ2-5, with 7 bases aligning to TRBD1. This CDR3 comprises 14 residues. CDR1 and CDR2 (germline): KGHSH, LQKENI. V was clipped by 5 bases and J by 1 base; unmatched bases: 4. For the CDR3, the DNA is TGTGCCAGCTCAGAACAGGGGACCCAAGAGACCCAGTACTTC. The encoded protein is CASSEQGTQETQYF.

The CDR3 DNA sequence: TGTGCCAGCAGCTTAGCGCCGGCCACAGGGTTTAGGAATCAGCCCCAGCATTTT. As protein: CASSLAPATGFRNQPQHF. The chain carries TRBV7-9 and TRBJ1-5; TRBD1 is a possible D gene (6 bases). The germline V and J ends were trimmed by 0 bases and 4 bases, with 19 bases remaining between them. This CDR3 has 18 residues. Germline loops: CDR1 SEHNR, CDR2 FQNEAQ (reference sequence).

This chain links TRBV6-2 or TRBV6-3 with TRBJ2-1; no definite D call. CDR3 length equals 17 residues. Germline CDR1 and CDR2: MNHEY and SVGEGT. Trimming shortened V by 4 bases and J by 4 bases, and 20 bases separated the two germline ends. This CDR3 is CASSSRDTAPLYNEQFF. The CDR3 bases are TGTGCCAGCAGTTCCAGAGACACCGCCCCCCTTTACAATGAGCAGTTCTTC.

V and J are TRBV14 and TRBJ2-5; D is uncertain. CDR3 length: 12 amino acids. Trimming removed 1 base at V and 8 bases at J, with 8 bases between. Germline-derived CDR1 and CDR2 are SGHDN and FVKESK. The CDR3: CASSQVGITQYF. The CDR3 DNA is TGTGCCAGCAGCCAAGTTGGGATTACCCAGTACTTC.

This chain joins TRBV18 and TRBJ2-2; a possible D gene is TRBD1 (6 bases). The CDR3 spans 16 residues. V shed 0 bases and J shed 0 bases, with 8 bases lying between them. Germline V lookup: CDR1 KGHSH, CDR2 LQKENI. The CDR3 spells CASSPPRGSNTGELFF. DNA of the CDR3: TGTGCCAGCTCACCACCCAGGGGTTCGAACACCGGGGAGCTGTTTTTT.

The J gene is TRBJ1-2, the V gene TRBV28; D unclear. Between the trimmed V and J ends, which lost 8 bases and 6 bases, there was a span of 13 bases. This CDR3 has 12 residues. Germline loops: CDR1 MDHEN, CDR2 SYDVKM. The CDR3 sequence is CASEGETHGYTF. The CDR3, as DNA: TGTGCCAGCGAAGGAGAGACCCATGGCTACACCTTC.

This sequence joins TRBV5-6 and TRBJ1-1; 7 nucleotides match TRBD1. From germline, CDR1 is SGHDT and CDR2 YYEEEE. V was clipped by 0 bases and J by 2 bases; unmatched bases: 7. This CDR3 has 16 residues. The CDR3 DNA reads TGTGCCAGCAGCTTGGTTGGAGGACAGGACAACACTGAAGCTTTCTTT. This codes for CASSLVGGQDNTEAFF.

The CDR3 reads CASSRTGVGEKLFF. The CDR3 DNA reads TGTGCCAGCAGCCGGACAGGGGTCGGTGAAAAACTGTTTTTT. This chain links TRBV7-9 with TRBJ1-4; TRBD1 aligns across 9 bases. V lost 5 bases to trimming and J lost 7 bases; unmatched junction nucleotides: 5. The germline V gene has CDR1 SEHNR and CDR2 FQNEAQ (reference sequence). CDR3 length: 14 residues.

The chain combines TRBV4-2 with TRBJ2-3; D gene uncertain. The V end lost 0 bases, the J end lost 3 bases, and 13 bases lay between the germline ends. The CDR3 is 16 amino acids. Germline loops: CDR1 LGHNA, CDR2 YNFKEQ. For the CDR3, the DNA is TGTGCCAGCAGCCAAGAGCGGCTTGGCGTTACAGATACGCAGTATTTT. Translating it yields CASSQERLGVTDTQYF.

The V and J genes are TRBV4-3 and TRBJ1-4; D is ambiguous. Germline V gene data show CDR1 as LGHNA and CDR2 as YSLEER. The length of the CDR3 is 16 residues. Trimming shortened V by 0 bases and J by 1 base, and 9 bases separated the two germline ends. CDR3 protein: CASSQDLGITNEKLFF. The DNA of the CDR3 is TGCGCCAGCAGCCAAGATTTGGGGATAACTAATGAAAAACTGTTTTTT.

This chain uses TRBV5-6 with TRBJ2-4; D call uncertain. V lost 4 bases and J lost 0, with 14 bases in between. Germline CDR1 reads SGHDT; CDR2 reads YYEEEE. The CDR3 is made up of 16 amino acids. The CDR3 sequence: CASSPRSLLAKNIQYF. The CDR3 DNA sequence: TGTGCCAGCAGCCCGAGGTCCTTACTAGCCAAAAACATTCAGTACTTC.

DNA of the CDR3: TGCGCCAGCAGCTTTGGACAGGGGGGCACTGAAGCTTTCTTT. Translation gives CASSFGQGGTEAFF. The J gene is TRBJ1-1, the V gene TRBV5-1, with 10 bases identical to TRBD1. Germline V CDR1 and CDR2: SGHRS, YFSETQ. The CDR3 sequence is 14 residues long. The junction had 2 bases not matched to a gene; V was cut back by 2 bases and J by 4 bases.

The rearrangement uses TRBV5-4 and TRBJ2-3, with 11 nucleotides matching TRBD1. Germline trimming cut 4 bases from V and 2 bases from J; bases unmatched to any gene: 3. This CDR3 has 15 amino acids. In germline, CDR1 is SGHNT, CDR2 YYREEE (reference sequence). The CDR3 DNA reads TGTGCCAGCAGCGGACAGGGGGCCCACACAGATACGCAGTATTTT. Protein product: CASSGQGAHTDTQYF. Filled out from reference TRBV5-4 and TRBJ2-3, the complete variable domain reads ETGVTQSPTHLIKTRGQQVTLRCSSQSGHNTVSWYQQALGQGPQFIFQYYREEENGRGNFPPRFSGLQFPNYSSELNVNALELDDSALYLCASSGQGAHTDTQYFGPGTRLTVL.

J is TRBJ2-1 and V is TRBV6-6; D gene uncertain. The germline gives CDR1 MNHNY, CDR2 SVGAGI (reference sequence). The CDR3 covers 12 residues. With 0 bases removed from V and 8 bases from J, the gap between germline ends came to 5 bases. Here the CDR3 DNA reads TGTGCCAGCAGTTACTCGCGCCATGAGCAGTTCTTC. Encoded protein: CASSYSRHEQFF.

This rearrangement joins TRBV27 to TRBJ2-5; 9 nucleotides agree with TRBD2. The CDR3 sequence is 16 residues long. The germline V gene has CDR1 MNHEY and CDR2 SMNVEV (reference sequence). V lost 6 bases, J lost 5 bases, and 13 bases stayed unmatched. The CDR3 sequence: CASSLRLAASWETQYF. The CDR3 DNA reads as TGTGCCAGCAGCCTCCGACTAGCGGCAAGCTGGGAGACCCAGTACTTC.

This clone was observed a few times. V and J are TRBV4-1 and TRBJ2-2; 12 bases are shared with TRBD2. The V and J ends lost 0 bases and 5 bases, in that order; junction bases with no gene match: 4. In germline, CDR1 is MGHRA, CDR2 YSYEKL. This CDR3 contains 17 residues. This CDR3 reads CASSQEGLAGYTGELFF. CDR3 nucleotides: TGCGCCAGCAGCCAAGAAGGACTAGCGGGATATACCGGGGAGCTGTTTTTT.